This TCR beta chain stems from a study of blood T cells in healthy people across ages. As for this clonotype: A read error may produce the germline difference seen at one junction end.

CDR1 DFQATT and CDR2 SNEGSKA come from the germline V gene (reference sequence). CDR3 length equals 15 residues. Then a second PCR, running roughly 7 to 11 cycles, was carried out with a sample-barcoded 5' primer and a J-beta primer mix. Carrying 12 random nucleotides, a template-switch adaptor labeled each individual cDNA molecule. At least 2.5 million CDR3-containing paired-end reads were obtained per sample. TCRdb re-called the 5' RACE reads through MiXCR, storing one row per CDR3 protein. The table includes over 1,200,000 distinct CDR3 sequences, 45% to 70% detected once. The TCR originated in a man between 18 and 29 years old in good health. This rearrangement joins TRBV20-1 to TRBJ1-2, with 8 bases that match TRBD1. The source material was blood. CDR3 in amino acids: CSARAPTGDLYDYTF. For the CDR3, the DNA is TGCAGTGCTAGAGCCCCGACAGGGGACTTGTATGACTACACCTTC.